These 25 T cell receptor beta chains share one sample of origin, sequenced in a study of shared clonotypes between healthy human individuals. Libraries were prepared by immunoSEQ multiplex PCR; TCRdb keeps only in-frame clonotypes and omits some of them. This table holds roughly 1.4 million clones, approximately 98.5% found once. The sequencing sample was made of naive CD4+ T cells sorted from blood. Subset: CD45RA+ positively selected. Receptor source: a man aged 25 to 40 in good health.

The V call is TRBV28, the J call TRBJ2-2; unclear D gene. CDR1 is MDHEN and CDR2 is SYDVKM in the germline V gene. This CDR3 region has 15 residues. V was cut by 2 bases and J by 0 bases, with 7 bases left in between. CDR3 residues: CASSLPASNTGELFF. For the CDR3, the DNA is TGTGCCAGCAGTTTACCCGCGTCGAACACCGGGGAGCTGTTTTTT.

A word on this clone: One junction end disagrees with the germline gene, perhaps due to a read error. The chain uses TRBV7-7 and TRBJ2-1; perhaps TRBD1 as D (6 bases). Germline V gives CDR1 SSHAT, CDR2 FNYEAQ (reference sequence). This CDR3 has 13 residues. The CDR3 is CASSLTGRTEQFF. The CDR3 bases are TGTGCTAGCAGCTTAACAGGGCGGACTGAGCAGTTCTTC. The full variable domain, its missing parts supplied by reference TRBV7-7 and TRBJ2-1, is GAGVSQSPRYKVTKRGQDVTLRCDPISSHATLYWYQQALGQGPEFLTYFNYEAQPDKSGLPSDRFSAERPEGSISTLTIQRTEQRDSAMYRCASSLTGRTEQFFGPGTRLTVL.

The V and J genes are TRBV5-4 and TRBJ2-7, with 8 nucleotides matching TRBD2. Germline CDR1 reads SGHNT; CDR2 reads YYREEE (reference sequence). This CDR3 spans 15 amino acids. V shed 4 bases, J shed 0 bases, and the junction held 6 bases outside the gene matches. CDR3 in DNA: TGTGCCAGCAGCGGTACTAGCGGCCCCTCCTACGAGCAGTACTTC. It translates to CASSGTSGPSYEQYF. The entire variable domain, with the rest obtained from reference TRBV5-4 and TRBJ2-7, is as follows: ETGVTQSPTHLIKTRGQQVTLRCSSQSGHNTVSWYQQALGQGPQFIFQYYREEENGRGNFPPRFSGLQFPNYSSELNVNALELDDSALYLCASSGTSGPSYEQYFGPGTRLTVT.

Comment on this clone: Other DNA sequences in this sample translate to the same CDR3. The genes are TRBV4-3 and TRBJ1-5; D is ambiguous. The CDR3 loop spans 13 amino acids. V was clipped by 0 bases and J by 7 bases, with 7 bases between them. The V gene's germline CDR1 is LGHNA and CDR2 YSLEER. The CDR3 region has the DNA TGCGCCAGCAGCCAAGATCTGGGGCAGCCCCAGCATTTT. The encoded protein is CASSQDLGQPQHF.

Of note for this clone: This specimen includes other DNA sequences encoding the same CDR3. The CDR3 bases are TGCAGCGTCACACCTCCTAGCGGGAGGACAGATACGCAGTATTTT. Translated, it gives CSVTPPSGRTDTQYF. The gene calls are TRBV29-1 and TRBJ2-3; the match to TRBD2 covers 11 bases. Unmatched junction bases numbered 8, after V lost 6 bases and J lost 3 bases. Germline loops: CDR1 SQVTM, CDR2 ANQGSEA. CDR3 length: 15 residues.

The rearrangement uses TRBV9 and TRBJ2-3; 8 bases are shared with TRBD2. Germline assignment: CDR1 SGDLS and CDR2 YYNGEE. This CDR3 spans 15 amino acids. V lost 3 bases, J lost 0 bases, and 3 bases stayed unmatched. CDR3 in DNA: TGTGCCAGCAGCGAAGGCGGGAGGAGCACAGATACGCAGTATTTT. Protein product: CASSEGGRSTDTQYF.

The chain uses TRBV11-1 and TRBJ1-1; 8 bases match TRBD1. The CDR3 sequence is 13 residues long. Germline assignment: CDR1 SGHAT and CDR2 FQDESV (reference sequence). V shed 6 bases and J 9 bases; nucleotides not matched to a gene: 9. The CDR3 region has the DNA TGTGCCAGCAGTTTGGACAGGGAAGTTCAAGCTTTCTTT. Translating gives CASSLDREVQAFF.

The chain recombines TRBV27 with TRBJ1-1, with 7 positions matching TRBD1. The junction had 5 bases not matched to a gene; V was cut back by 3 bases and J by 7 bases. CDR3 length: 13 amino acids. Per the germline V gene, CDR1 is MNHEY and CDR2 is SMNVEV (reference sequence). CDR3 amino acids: CASSFTNRGEAFF. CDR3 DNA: TGTGCCAGCAGTTTTACTAACAGGGGTGAAGCTTTCTTT.

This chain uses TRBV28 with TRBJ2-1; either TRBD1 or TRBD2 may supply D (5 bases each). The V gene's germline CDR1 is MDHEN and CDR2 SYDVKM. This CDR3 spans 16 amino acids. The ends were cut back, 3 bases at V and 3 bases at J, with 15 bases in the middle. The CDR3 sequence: CASSFGLAGFYNEQFF. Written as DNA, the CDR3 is TGTGCCAGCAGTTTTGGTCTAGCAGGGTTCTACAATGAGCAGTTCTTC.

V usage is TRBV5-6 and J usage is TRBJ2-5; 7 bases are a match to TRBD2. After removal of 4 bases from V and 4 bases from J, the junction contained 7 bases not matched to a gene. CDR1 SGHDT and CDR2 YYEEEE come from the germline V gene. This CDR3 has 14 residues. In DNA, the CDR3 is TGTGCCAGCAGCAGGGACCCGGGAGGAGAGACCCAGTACTTC. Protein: CASSRDPGGETQYF.

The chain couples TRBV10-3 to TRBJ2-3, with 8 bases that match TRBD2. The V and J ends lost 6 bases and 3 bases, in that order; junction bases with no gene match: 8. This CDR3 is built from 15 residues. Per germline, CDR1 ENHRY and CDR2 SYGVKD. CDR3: CAISFNVAGTDTQYF. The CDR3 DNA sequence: TGTGCCATCAGCTTCAACGTAGCGGGGACAGATACGCAGTATTTT.

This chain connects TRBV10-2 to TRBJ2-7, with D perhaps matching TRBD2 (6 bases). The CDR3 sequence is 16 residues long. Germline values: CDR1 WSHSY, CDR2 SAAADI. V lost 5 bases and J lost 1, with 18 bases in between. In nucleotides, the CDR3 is TGCGCCAGCAGTCTACTAAGCGGGTTAAGGTCCTACGAGCAGTACTTC. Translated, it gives CASSLLSGLRSYEQYF.

DNA for the CDR3: TGTGCCATCAGTGAGTCGGCGGTTATGGAGACCCAGTACTTC. Translation: CAISESAVMETQYF. V is TRBV10-3 and J is TRBJ2-5; D remains ambiguous. Germline lookup yields CDR1 ENHRY and CDR2 SYGVKD. Trimming took 0 bases from V and 5 from J, leaving 10 bases between them. CDR3 length: 14 residues.

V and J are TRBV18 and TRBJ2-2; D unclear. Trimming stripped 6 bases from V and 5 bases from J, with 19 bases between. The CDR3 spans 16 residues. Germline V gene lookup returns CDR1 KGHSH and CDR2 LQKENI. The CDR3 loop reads CASSLAPRAGTGELFF. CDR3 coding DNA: TGTGCCAGCTCCCTGGCCCCAAGGGCTGGAACCGGGGAGCTGTTTTTT.

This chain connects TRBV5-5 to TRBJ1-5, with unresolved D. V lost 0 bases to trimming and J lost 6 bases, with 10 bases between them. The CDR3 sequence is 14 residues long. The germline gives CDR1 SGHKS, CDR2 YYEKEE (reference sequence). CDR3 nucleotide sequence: TGTGCCAGCAGCTTGGAACGGTTTACTCAGCCCCAGCATTTT. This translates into CASSLERFTQPQHF.

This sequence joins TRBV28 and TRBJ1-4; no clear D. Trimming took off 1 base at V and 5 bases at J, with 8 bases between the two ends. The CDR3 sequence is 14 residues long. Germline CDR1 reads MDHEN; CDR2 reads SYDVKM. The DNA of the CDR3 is TGTGCCAGCAGTTTATCGGTTACGAATGAAAAACTGTTTTTT. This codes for CASSLSVTNEKLFF.

In nucleotides, the CDR3 is TGTGCCAGCAGCTCGACTAGTTCAGATACGCAGTATTTT. Protein: CASSSTSSDTQYF. The chain carries TRBV5-4 and TRBJ2-3; D may be TRBD2 (6 bases). The germline V and J ends were trimmed by 3 bases and 4 bases, with 9 bases remaining between them. The CDR3 is made up of 13 amino acids. Looked up from germline, CDR1 is SGHNT and CDR2 is YYREEE (reference sequence).

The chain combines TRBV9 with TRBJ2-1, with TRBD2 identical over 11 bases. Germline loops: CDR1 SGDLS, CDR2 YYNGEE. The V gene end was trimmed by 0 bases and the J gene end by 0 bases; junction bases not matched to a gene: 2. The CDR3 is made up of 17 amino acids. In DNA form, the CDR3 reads TGTGCCAGCAGCGTAGGTAGCGGGAGGGGCTCCTACAATGAGCAGTTCTTC. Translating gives CASSVGSGRGSYNEQFF.

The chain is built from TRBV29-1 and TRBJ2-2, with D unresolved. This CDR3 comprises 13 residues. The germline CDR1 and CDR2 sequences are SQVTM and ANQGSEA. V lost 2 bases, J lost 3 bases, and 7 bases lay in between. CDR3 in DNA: TGCAGCGTTGAAATTGGGGACACCGGGGAGCTGTTTTTT. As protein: CSVEIGDTGELFF.

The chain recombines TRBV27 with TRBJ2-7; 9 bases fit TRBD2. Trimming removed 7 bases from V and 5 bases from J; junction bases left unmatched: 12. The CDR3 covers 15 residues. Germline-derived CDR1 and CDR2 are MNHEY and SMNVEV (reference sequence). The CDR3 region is CASTFTSREGDEQYF. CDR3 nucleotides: TGTGCCAGCACCTTTACGTCGCGGGAGGGAGACGAGCAGTACTTC.

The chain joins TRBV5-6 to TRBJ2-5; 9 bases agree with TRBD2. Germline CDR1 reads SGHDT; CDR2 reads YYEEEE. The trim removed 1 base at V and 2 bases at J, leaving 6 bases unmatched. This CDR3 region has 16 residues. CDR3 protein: CASSLLAGEPQETQYF. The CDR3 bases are TGTGCCAGCAGCTTGTTAGCGGGAGAGCCTCAAGAGACCCAGTACTTC.

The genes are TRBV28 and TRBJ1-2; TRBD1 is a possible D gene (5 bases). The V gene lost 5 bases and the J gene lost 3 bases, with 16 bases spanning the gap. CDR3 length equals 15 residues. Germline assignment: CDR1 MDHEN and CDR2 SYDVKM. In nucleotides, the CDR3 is TGTGCCAGCAGTCCTTACAGGCGGACCGACTATGGCTACACCTTC. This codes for CASSPYRRTDYGYTF.

DNA of the CDR3: TGTGCCAGCAAAACAGGGGGCGCGATTATTCCCTATGGCTACACCTTC. Translated, it gives CASKTGGAIIPYGYTF. The rearrangement uses TRBV19 and TRBJ1-2; 9 bases align to TRBD1. V lost 9 bases to trimming and J lost 4 bases; unmatched junction nucleotides: 15. CDR1 is LNHDA and CDR2 is SQIVND in the germline V gene (reference sequence). The CDR3 has 16 amino acids. Variable domain in full (rest from reference TRBV19 and TRBJ1-2): DGGITQSPKYLFRKEGQNVTLSCEQNLNHDAMYWYRQDPGQGLRLIYYSQIVNDFQKGDIAEGYSVSREKKESFPLTVTSAQKNPTAFYLCASKTGGAIIPYGYTFGSGTRLTVV.

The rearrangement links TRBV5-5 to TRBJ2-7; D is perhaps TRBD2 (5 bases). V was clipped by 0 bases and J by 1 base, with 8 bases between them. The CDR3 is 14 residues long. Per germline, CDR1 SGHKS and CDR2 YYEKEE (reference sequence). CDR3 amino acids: CASSLGGLSYEQYF. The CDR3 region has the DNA TGTGCCAGCAGCTTGGGAGGGCTTTCCTACGAGCAGTACTTC.

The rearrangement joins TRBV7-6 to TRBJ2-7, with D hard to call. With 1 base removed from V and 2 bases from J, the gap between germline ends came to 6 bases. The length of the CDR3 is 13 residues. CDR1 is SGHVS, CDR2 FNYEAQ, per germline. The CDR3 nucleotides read TGTGCCAGCAGCTTAGACGTTACCTACGAGCAGTACTTC. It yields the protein CASSLDVTYEQYF.